The 23 T cell receptor beta chains in this list originate from one sample, sequenced in a study of response to subunit inactivated influenza vaccine. A single record per CDR3 protein comes from TCRdb applying MiXCR to the RT-PCR reads. This sample has 300,000 to 350,000 distinct CDR3 sequences, with roughly a fifth found just once. This specimen consisted of PBMCs from blood, obtained about 20 months after vaccination. The receptor set was obtained from a man aged 45 to 75 who received an inactivated influenza vaccine.

This clonotype occurred many times. The chain is built from TRBV14 and TRBJ1-2; weak D call: TRBD1 (5 bases). Germline lookup yields CDR1 SGHDN and CDR2 FVKESK. The CDR3 is 13 residues long. The ends were cut back, 5 bases at V and 7 bases at J, with 14 bases in the middle. The chain's CDR3 is CASSGGQNRGYTF. CDR3 bases: TGTGCCAGCAGCGGGGGTCAGAACCGTGGCTACACCTTC.

This clonotype was counted ten times or more. The V and J genes are TRBV12-3 or TRBV12-4 and TRBJ1-5, with D possibly matching TRBD1 (5 bases). The CDR3 runs 15 residues. Trimming removed 6 bases from V and 2 bases from J, with 14 bases in between. CDR3 protein: CASSLRDVRNQPQHF. CDR3 DNA: TGTGCCAGCAGCCTCCGGGACGTCCGCAATCAGCCCCAGCATTTT.

This clonotype was seen at least ten times. The chain uses TRBV27 and TRBJ1-6, with 8 bases that match TRBD1. V lost 5 bases to trimming and J lost 8 bases; unmatched junction nucleotides: 8. The CDR3 length is 15 residues. The V gene's germline CDR1 is MNHEY and CDR2 SMNVEV (reference sequence). The CDR3 DNA reads TGTGCCAGCAGTCCCCGGGACAGGTTTTATTCACCCCTCCACTTT. It yields the protein CASSPRDRFYSPLHF.

The J gene is TRBJ1-6, the V gene TRBV12-3 or TRBV12-4, with 7 bases matching TRBD1. The CDR3 runs 14 residues. Trimming removed 3 bases from V and 7 bases from J; junction bases left unmatched: 3. In nucleotides, the CDR3 is TGTGCCAGCAGTTTCCGGGACAGCAATTCACCCCTCCACTTT. Translated, it gives CASSFRDSNSPLHF.

The V and J genes are TRBV3-1 and TRBJ1-1; perhaps TRBD1 as D (6 bases). The CDR3 extends over 14 amino acids. The V gene lost 0 bases and the J gene lost 8 bases, with 13 bases spanning the gap. In germline, CDR1 is LGHDT, CDR2 YNNKEL (reference sequence). CDR3 coding DNA: TGTGCCAGCAGCCAAGATGTCCCGGGGGCCGAAGCTTTCTTT. Translation: CASSQDVPGAEAFF.

The chain employs TRBV19 and TRBJ2-1, with D unresolved. Trimming took off 7 bases at V and 0 bases at J, with 16 bases between the two ends. The length of the CDR3 is 16 residues. Germline V lookup: CDR1 LNHDA, CDR2 SQIVND (reference sequence). CDR3 sequence reads: CASTPDTPVSYNEQFF. CDR3 nucleotides: TGTGCCAGTACCCCCGACACCCCGGTCTCCTACAATGAGCAGTTCTTC. Full variable domain (missing parts from reference TRBV19 and TRBJ2-1): DGGITQSPKYLFRKEGQNVTLSCEQNLNHDAMYWYRQDPGQGLRLIYYSQIVNDFQKGDIAEGYSVSREKKESFPLTVTSAQKNPTAFYLCASTPDTPVSYNEQFFGPGTRLTVL.

This clonotype has only a few counts. The V and J genes are TRBV7-2 and TRBJ2-3; 7 bases align to TRBD2. CDR1 SGHTA and CDR2 FQGNSA come from the germline V gene. The trim removed 3 bases at V and 7 bases at J, leaving 10 bases unmatched. The CDR3 loop spans 15 amino acids. CDR3 coding DNA: TGTGCCAGCAGCTTGGGAGGGATTAGGGCTAATACGCAGTATTTT. Residues: CASSLGGIRANTQYF.

In this sample, this clonotype turned up many times. The rearrangement joins TRBV12-3 or TRBV12-4 to TRBJ2-4; D is unclear. This CDR3 is 13 amino acids long. Trimming pared 0 bases from V and 7 bases from J, leaving 7 bases between. The CDR3 nucleotides read TGTGCCAGCAGTTTAGCAGGGAAGAACATTCAGTACTTC. As protein: CASSLAGKNIQYF.

This clonotype was counted only a few times. The V call is TRBV29-1, the J call TRBJ2-1; 16 bases are a match to TRBD2. There are 13 residues in the CDR3. With V trimmed by 6 bases and J by 15 bases, 8 bases remained unmatched. Germline V gene data show CDR1 as SQVTM and CDR2 as ANQGSEA. The CDR3 nucleotides are TGCAGCGTCGGGACTAGCGGGAGGGCCTATGCGTTCTTC. Amino acids: CSVGTSGRAYAFF.

The V call is TRBV11-1, the J call TRBJ1-2, with a tentative D call TRBD1 (5 bases). V dropped 5 bases and J dropped 8 bases, with 12 bases sitting between them. Per the germline V gene, CDR1 is SGHAT and CDR2 is FQDESV (reference sequence). This CDR3 is 12 amino acids long. For the CDR3, the DNA is TGTGCCAGCAGCCGCCGGGACCGAGGCTACACCTTC. Translating it yields CASSRRDRGYTF. Full variable domain (rest looked up from reference TRBV11-1 and TRBJ1-2): EAEVAQSPRYKITEKSQAVAFWCDPISGHATLYWYRQILGQGPELLVQFQDESVVDDSQLPKDRFSAERLKGVDSTLKIQPAELGDSAMYLCASSRRDRGYTFGSGTRLTVV.

The gene calls are TRBV4-1 and TRBJ2-4; unclear D gene. Trimming took off 0 bases at V and 0 bases at J, with 3 bases between the two ends. This CDR3 spans 14 amino acids. Germline values: CDR1 MGHRA, CDR2 YSYEKL. The DNA of the CDR3 is TGCGCCAGCAGCCAAGAGATAGCCAAAAACATTCAGTACTTC. Amino acid sequence: CASSQEIAKNIQYF.

This chain links TRBV29-1 with TRBJ2-5; 10 nucleotides agree with TRBD1. This CDR3 comprises 15 residues. The V gene's germline CDR1 is SQVTM and CDR2 ANQGSEA. The ends lost 2 bases at V and 5 bases at J; junction bases unmatched: 8. In nucleotides, the CDR3 is TGCAGCGTTGAACCGGACAGGGGGTTTTGGGAGACCCAGTACTTC. Protein product: CSVEPDRGFWETQYF.

The rearrangement links TRBV20-1 to TRBJ2-7, with D hard to call. Trimming pared 6 bases from V and 1 base from J, leaving 10 bases between. Germline V gene lookup returns CDR1 DFQATT and CDR2 SNEGSKA (reference sequence). The CDR3 has 12 residues. This CDR3 reads CSAPDLSYEQYF. Written as DNA, the CDR3 is TGCAGTGCCCCGGACCTGTCCTACGAGCAGTACTTC.

The chain employs TRBV5-1 and TRBJ2-1, with 12 bases identical to TRBD2. The CDR3 spans 16 residues. Germline V gene data show CDR1 as SGHRS and CDR2 as YFSETQ. After removal of 4 bases from V and 4 bases from J, the junction contained 6 bases not matched to a gene. CDR3 bases: TGCGCCAGCAGCATCGGACTAGCGGGGCGATACAATGAGCAGTTCTTC. Its translation: CASSIGLAGRYNEQFF.

In this sample, this clonotype turned up once. This rearrangement joins TRBV2 to TRBJ2-1; 11 bases agree with TRBD2. V lost 4 bases to trimming and J lost 8 bases; unmatched junction nucleotides: 4. CDR1 and CDR2 (germline): SNHLY, FYNNEI. This CDR3 spans 14 amino acids. The CDR3 nucleotides read TGTGCCAGCAGTGTAGGACTAGCGGGCTATGAGCAGTTCTTC. The encoded protein is CASSVGLAGYEQFF.

The chain uses TRBV6-5 and TRBJ2-2; unclear D gene. Germline V gene sequence: CDR1 MNHEY, CDR2 SVGAGI. The CDR3 is 14 residues long. Trimming removed 3 bases from V and 5 bases from J, with 10 bases in between. CDR3 nucleotide sequence: TGTGCCAGCAGTTATTCCCCGGAAACCGGGGAGCTGTTTTTT. Its translation: CASSYSPETGELFF.

The DNA for the CDR3 is TGCGCCAGCAGCCAAGCCTCTACAGATACGCAGTATTTT. The encoded protein is CASSQASTDTQYF. The chain links TRBV4-1 to TRBJ2-3; D remains ambiguous. CDR1 is MGHRA and CDR2 is YSYEKL in the germline V gene. V was cut by 1 base and J by 3 bases, with 5 bases left in between. CDR3 length: 13 residues.

To note about this clonotype: This is likely a read error, given that the CDR3 carries no conserved phenylalanine or tryptophan at its end. This rearrangement joins TRBV20-1 to TRBJ2-3; tentatively, D is TRBD2 (7 bases). The CDR3 has 15 residues. V lost 1 base to trimming and J lost 0 bases, with 11 bases between them. Germline loops: CDR1 DFQATT, CDR2 SNEGSKA (reference sequence). CDR3 in amino acids: CSARVPGGSTDTQYS. The CDR3 nucleotides are TGCAGTGCTAGAGTCCCGGGGGGCAGCACAGATACGCAGTATTCT.

The rearrangement joins TRBV20-1 to TRBJ2-5, with TRBD2 identical over 8 bases. From germline, CDR1 is DFQATT and CDR2 SNEGSKA (reference sequence). The trim removed 0 bases at V and 4 bases at J, leaving 10 bases unmatched. The CDR3 loop spans 16 amino acids. CDR3 amino acids: CSARDSKAGVGETQYF. Written as DNA, the CDR3 is TGCAGTGCTAGAGACTCTAAAGCGGGGGTGGGAGAGACCCAGTACTTC.

The chain employs TRBV20-1 and TRBJ2-5; 9 bases line up with TRBD1. CDR3 length equals 17 residues. Germline lookup yields CDR1 DFQATT and CDR2 SNEGSKA (reference sequence). After removal of 1 base from V and 2 bases from J, the junction contained 11 bases not matched to a gene. CDR3 residues: CSARAVLGQGFQETQYF. The CDR3 region has the DNA TGCAGTGCTAGAGCGGTCCTGGGACAGGGTTTTCAAGAGACCCAGTACTTC.

This chain links TRBV7-8 with TRBJ2-1, with unresolved D. Trimming shortened V by 5 bases and J by 2 bases, and 16 bases separated the two germline ends. The CDR3 spans 16 residues. In germline, CDR1 is SGHVS, CDR2 FQNEAQ. CDR3 nucleotide sequence: TGTGCCAGCAGCCCCAGTGGCGTAACTACCTACAATGAGCAGTTCTTC. Translation: CASSPSGVTTYNEQFF.

The table lists this clonotype with many counts. DNA of the CDR3: TGTGCCAGCAGCCAAGGACAGGGGGCTGATCAGCCCCAGCATTTT. It codes for CASSQGQGADQPQHF. This chain connects TRBV4-2 to TRBJ1-5; 10 positions match TRBD1. The J segment lost 5 bases and the V segment lost 1 base, leaving 2 bases of the junction unmatched. Germline V CDR1 and CDR2: LGHNA, YNFKEQ. The CDR3 has 15 residues.

This rearrangement joins TRBV2 to TRBJ1-4; possible D gene TRBD1, 5 bases. With 8 bases removed from V and 3 bases from J, the gap between germline ends came to 19 bases. From germline, CDR1 is SNHLY and CDR2 FYNNEI. The CDR3 covers 16 residues. CDR3 coding DNA: TGTGCCAGCGGGGTCCAGGGTCAGTTGGCTAATGAAAAACTGTTTTTT. Translation: CASGVQGQLANEKLFF.